Only a few counts were recorded for the clone carrying this TCR beta chain. Its antigen is as yet unknown. Reverse transcription of all isolated RNA meant that expressed TCRB transcripts were sequenced. TCRdb keeps only in-frame clones here, not all; method: immunoSEQ multiplex PCR. The sample holds about 190,000 clones, approximately 8.1% seen once. The entry originates in a study of beta chain features in type 1 diabetes. Findings of the study overall: Shorter TCRB CDR3s, moderately but significantly so, were found in Type 1 diabetes patients in all four CD4+ subsets.

The source of this sequence is a man younger than 35 with type 1 diabetes. Sequenced: central memory CD4+ T cells from blood.

The CDR3 sequence: CASSKQGKSTDTQYF. The CDR3 DNA reads TGTGCCAGCAGCAAACAGGGGAAAAGCACAGATACGCAGTATTTT. This chain uses TRBV28 with TRBJ2-3; the match to TRBD1 covers 7 bases. Unmatched junction bases numbered 6, after V lost 6 bases and J lost 0 bases. CDR1 and CDR2 from the germline V gene are MDHEN and SYDVKM. This CDR3 has 15 amino acids.